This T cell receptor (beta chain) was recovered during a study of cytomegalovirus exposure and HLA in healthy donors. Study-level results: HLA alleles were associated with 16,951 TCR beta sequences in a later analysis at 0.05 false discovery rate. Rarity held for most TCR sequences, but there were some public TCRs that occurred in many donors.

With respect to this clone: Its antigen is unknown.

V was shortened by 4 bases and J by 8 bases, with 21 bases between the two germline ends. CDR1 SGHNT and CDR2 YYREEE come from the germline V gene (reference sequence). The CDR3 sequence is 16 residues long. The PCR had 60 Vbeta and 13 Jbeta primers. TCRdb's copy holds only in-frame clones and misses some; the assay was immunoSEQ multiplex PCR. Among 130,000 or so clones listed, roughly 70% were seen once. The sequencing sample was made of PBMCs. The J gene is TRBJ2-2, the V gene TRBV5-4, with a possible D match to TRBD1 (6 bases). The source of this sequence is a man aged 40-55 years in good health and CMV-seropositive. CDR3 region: CASSQGTPGESGELFF. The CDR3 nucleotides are TGTGCCAGCAGCCAGGGGACGCCTGGGGAGTCGGGGGAGCTGTTTTTT.